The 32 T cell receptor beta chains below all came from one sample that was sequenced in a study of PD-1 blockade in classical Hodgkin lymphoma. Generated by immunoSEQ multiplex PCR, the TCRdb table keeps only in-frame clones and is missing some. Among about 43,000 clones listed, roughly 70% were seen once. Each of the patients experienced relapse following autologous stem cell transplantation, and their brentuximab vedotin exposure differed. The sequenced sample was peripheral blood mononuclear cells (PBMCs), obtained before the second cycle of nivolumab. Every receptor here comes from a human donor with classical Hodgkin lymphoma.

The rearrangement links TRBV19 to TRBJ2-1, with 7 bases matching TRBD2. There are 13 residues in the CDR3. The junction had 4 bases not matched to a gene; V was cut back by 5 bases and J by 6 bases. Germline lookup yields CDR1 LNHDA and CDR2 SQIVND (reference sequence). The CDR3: CASSVGTTNEQFF. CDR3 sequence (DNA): TGTGCCAGTAGTGTCGGGACTACCAATGAGCAGTTCTTC.

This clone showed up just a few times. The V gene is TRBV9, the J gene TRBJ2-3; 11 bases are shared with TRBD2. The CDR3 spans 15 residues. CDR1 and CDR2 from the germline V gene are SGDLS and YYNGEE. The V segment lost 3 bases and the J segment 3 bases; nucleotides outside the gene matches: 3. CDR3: CASSASGGRTDTQYF. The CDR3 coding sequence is TGTGCCAGCAGCGCTAGCGGGGGGAGGACAGATACGCAGTATTTT.

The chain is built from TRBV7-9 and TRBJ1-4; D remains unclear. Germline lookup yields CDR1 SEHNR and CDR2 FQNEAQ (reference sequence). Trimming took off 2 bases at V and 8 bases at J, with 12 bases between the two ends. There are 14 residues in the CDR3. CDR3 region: CASSLRGLGEKLFF. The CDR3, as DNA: TGTGCCAGCAGCTTACGTGGGCTGGGAGAAAAACTGTTTTTT.

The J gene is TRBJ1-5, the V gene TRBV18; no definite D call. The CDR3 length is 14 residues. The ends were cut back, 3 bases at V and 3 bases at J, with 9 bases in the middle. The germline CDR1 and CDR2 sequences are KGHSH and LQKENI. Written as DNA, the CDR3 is TGTGCCAGCTCACCTCAGCAGGACAATCAGCCCCAGCATTTT. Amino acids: CASSPQQDNQPQHF.

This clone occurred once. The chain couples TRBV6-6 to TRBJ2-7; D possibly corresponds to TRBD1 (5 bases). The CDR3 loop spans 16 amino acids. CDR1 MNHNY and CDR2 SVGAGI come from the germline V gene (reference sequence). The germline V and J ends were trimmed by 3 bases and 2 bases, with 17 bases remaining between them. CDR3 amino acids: CASSYSRQFSTYEQYF. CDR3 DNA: TGTGCCAGCAGTTATAGCCGACAGTTCTCAACCTACGAGCAGTACTTC.

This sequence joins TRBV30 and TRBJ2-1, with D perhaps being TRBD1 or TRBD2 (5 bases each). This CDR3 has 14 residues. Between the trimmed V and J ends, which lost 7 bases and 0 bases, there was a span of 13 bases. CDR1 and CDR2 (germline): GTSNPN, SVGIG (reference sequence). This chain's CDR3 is CALGDESSYNEQFF. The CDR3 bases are TGTGCCTTGGGGGATGAGAGCTCCTACAATGAGCAGTTCTTC.

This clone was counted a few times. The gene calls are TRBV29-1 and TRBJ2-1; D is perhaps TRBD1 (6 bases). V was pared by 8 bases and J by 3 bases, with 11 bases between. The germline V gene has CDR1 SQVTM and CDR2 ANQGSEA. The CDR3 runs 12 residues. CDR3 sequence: CSLLRGYNEQFF. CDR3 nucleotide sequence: TGCAGCCTTCTCAGGGGCTACAATGAGCAGTTCTTC.

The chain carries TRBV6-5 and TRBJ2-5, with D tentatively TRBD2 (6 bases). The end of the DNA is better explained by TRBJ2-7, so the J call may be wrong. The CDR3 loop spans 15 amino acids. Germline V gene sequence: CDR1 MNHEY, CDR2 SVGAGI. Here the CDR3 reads CASSYSRGTDYEQYF. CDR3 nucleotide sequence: TGTGCCAGCAGTTACTCTCGCGGGACGGATTACGAGCAGTACTTC.

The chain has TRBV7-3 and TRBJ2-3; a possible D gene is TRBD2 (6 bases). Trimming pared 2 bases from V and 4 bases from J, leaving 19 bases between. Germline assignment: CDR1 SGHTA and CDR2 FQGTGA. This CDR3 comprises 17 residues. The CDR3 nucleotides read TGTGCCAGCAGCTTAGGGACTTGGTCAGGGAAACCAGATACGCAGTATTTT. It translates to CASSLGTWSGKPDTQYF.

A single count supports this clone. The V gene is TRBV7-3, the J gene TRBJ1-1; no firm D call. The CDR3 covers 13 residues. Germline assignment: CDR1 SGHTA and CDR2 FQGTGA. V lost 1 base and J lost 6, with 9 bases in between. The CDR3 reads CASSLMAGAEAFF. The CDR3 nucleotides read TGTGCCAGCAGCTTAATGGCCGGGGCTGAAGCTTTCTTT. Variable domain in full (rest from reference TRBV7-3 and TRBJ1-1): GAGVSQTPSNKVTEKGKYVELRCDPISGHTALYWYRQSLGQGPEFLIYFQGTGAADDSGLPNDRFFAVRPEGSVSTLKIQRTERGDSAVYLCASSLMAGAEAFFGQGTRLTVV.

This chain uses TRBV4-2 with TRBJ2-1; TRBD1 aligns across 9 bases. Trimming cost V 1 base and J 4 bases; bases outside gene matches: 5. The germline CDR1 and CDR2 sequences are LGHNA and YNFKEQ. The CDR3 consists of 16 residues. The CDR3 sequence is CASSQGTGAEYNEQFF. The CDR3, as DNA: TGTGCCAGCAGCCAAGGGACAGGGGCCGAATACAATGAGCAGTTCTTC.

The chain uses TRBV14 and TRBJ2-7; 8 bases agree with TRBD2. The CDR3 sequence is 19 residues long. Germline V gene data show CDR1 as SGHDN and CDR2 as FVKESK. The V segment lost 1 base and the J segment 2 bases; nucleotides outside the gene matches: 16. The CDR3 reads CASSQGRAFGSGKTYEQYF. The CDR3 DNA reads TGTGCCAGCAGCCAAGGGAGGGCTTTCGGTAGCGGGAAGACCTACGAGCAGTACTTC.

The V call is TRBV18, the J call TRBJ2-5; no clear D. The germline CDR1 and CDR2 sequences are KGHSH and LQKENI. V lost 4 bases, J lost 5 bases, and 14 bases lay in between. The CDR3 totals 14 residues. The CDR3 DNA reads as TGTGCCAGCTCACAGGCCGGTACGACGGAGACCCAGTACTTC. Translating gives CASSQAGTTETQYF.

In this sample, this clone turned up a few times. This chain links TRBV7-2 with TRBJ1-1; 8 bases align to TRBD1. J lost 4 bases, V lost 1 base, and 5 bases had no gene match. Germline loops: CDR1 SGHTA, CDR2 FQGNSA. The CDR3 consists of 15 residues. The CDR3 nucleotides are TGTGCCAGCAGCTTAGTAGCAGGGGGCGGCACTGAAGCTTTCTTT. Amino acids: CASSLVAGGGTEAFF.

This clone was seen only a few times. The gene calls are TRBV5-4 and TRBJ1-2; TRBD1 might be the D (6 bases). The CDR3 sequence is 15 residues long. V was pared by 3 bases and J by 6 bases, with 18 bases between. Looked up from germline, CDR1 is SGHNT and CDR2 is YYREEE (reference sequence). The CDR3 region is CASSWGDYKGDGYTF. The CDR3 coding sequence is TGTGCCAGCAGCTGGGGGGATTACAAGGGGGATGGCTACACCTTC.

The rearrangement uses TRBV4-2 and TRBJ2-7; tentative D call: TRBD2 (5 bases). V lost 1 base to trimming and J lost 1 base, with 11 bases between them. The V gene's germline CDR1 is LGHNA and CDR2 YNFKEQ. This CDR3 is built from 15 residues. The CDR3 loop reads CASSQAGLGSYEQYF. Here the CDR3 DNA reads TGTGCCAGCAGCCAAGCGGGGTTAGGATCCTACGAGCAGTACTTC.

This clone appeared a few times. The CDR3 DNA reads TGTGCCAGCAGTCTGACGACTAGCGGGATTATCACAGATACGCAGTATTTT. This translates into CASSLTTSGIITDTQYF. The V call is TRBV27, the J call TRBJ2-3; 11 nucleotides agree with TRBD2. From germline, CDR1 is MNHEY and CDR2 SMNVEV (reference sequence). The CDR3 is made up of 17 amino acids. Unmatched junction bases numbered 9, after V lost 5 bases and J lost 2 bases.

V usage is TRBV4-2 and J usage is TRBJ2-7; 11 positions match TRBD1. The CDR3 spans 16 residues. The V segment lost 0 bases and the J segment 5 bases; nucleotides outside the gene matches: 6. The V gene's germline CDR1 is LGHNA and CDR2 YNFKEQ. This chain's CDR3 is CASSQEIGQGADEQYF. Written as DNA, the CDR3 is TGTGCCAGCAGCCAAGAAATCGGACAGGGGGCGGACGAGCAGTACTTC.

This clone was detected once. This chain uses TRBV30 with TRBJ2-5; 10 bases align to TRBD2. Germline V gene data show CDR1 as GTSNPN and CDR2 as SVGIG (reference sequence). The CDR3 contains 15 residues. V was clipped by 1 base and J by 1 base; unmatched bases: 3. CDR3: CAWSGLAGAQETQYF. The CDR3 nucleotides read TGTGCCTGGAGTGGGCTAGCGGGGGCCCAAGAGACCCAGTACTTC.

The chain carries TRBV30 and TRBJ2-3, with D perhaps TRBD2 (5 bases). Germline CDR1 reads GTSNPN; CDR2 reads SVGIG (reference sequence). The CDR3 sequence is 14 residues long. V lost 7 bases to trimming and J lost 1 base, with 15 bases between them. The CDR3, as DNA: TGTGCCTTTAACCGGGAATACGGCACAGATACGCAGTATTTT. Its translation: CAFNREYGTDTQYF.

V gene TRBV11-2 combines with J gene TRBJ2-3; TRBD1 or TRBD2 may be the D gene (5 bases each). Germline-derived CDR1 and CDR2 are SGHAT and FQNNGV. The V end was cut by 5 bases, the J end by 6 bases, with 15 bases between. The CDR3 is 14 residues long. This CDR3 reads CASSPGTRRDTQYF. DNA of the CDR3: TGTGCCAGCAGCCCAGGGACCAGACGGGATACGCAGTATTTT.

Written as DNA, the CDR3 is TGTGCCAGCAGCCATCCCGGACGTAGTCCTCTAAATGAGCAGTTCTTC. This translates into CASSHPGRSPLNEQFF. This chain links TRBV14 with TRBJ2-1; D is unresolved. The CDR3 extends over 16 amino acids. CDR1 SGHDN and CDR2 FVKESK come from the germline V gene. The V end lost 3 bases, the J end lost 7 bases, and 19 bases lay between the germline ends.

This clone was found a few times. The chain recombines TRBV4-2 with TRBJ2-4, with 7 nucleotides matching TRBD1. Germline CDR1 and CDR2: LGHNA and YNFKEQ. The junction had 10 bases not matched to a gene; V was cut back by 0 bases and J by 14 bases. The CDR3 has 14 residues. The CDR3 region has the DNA TGTGCCAGCAGCCAAGATAGGGGGCAGAGAGAAAAGTACTTC. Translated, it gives CASSQDRGQREKYF.

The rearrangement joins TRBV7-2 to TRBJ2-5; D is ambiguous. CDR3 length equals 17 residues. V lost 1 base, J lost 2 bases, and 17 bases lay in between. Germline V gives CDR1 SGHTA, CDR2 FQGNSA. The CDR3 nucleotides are TGTGCCAGCAGCTTAGAGGCAGTCCTCAGAAGTCAAGAGACCCAGTACTTC. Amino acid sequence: CASSLEAVLRSQETQYF.

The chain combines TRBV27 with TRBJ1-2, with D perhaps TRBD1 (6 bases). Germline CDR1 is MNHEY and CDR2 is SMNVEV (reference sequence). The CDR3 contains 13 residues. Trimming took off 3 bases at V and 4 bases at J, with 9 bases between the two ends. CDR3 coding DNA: TGTGCCAGCAGTTTCCGGGGGGCCTATGGCTACACCTTC. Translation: CASSFRGAYGYTF.

DNA of the CDR3: TGTGCCAGCAGGGTGGCTGGCCACGAGCAGTACTTC. Its translation: CASRVAGHEQYF. The V gene is TRBV2, the J gene TRBJ2-7, with D uncertain. Deletions cut 6 bases from V and 5 bases from J, with 11 bases between. Germline assignment: CDR1 SNHLY and CDR2 FYNNEI. This CDR3 spans 12 amino acids.

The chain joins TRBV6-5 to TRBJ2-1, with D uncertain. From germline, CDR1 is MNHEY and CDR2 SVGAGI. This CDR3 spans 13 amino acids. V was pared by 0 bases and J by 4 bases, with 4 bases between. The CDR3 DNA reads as TGTGCCAGCAGTTACTCCTCGTACAATGAGCAGTTCTTC. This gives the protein CASSYSSYNEQFF.

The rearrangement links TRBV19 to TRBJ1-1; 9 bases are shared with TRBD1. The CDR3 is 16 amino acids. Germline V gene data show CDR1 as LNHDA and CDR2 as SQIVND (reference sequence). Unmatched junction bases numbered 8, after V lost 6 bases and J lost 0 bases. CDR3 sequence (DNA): TGTGCCAGTAGGCAAACCGGACAGGGGATGAACACTGAAGCTTTCTTT. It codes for CASRQTGQGMNTEAFF. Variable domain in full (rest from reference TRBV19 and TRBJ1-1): DGGITQSPKYLFRKEGQNVTLSCEQNLNHDAMYWYRQDPGQGLRLIYYSQIVNDFQKGDIAEGYSVSREKKESFPLTVTSAQKNPTAFYLCASRQTGQGMNTEAFFGQGTRLTVV.

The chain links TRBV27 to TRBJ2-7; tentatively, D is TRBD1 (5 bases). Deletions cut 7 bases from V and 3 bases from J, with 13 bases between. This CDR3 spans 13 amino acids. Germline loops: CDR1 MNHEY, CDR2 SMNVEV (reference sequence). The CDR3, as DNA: TGTGCCAGCACCCGCGCAGGGCTCTACGAGCAGTACTTC. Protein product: CASTRAGLYEQYF.

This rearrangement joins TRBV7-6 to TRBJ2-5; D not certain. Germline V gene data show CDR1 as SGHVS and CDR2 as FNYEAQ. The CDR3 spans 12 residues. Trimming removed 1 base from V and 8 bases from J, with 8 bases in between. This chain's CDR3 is CASSLGASTQYF. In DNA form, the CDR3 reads TGTGCCAGCAGCTTAGGGGCCAGCACCCAGTACTTC.

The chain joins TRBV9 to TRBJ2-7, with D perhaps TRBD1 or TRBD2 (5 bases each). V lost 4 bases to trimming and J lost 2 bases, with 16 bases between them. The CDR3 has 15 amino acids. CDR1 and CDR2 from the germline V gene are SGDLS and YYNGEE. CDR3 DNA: TGTGCCAGCAGCCCCTCTGGCAGAGGGGCCTACGAGCAGTACTTC. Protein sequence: CASSPSGRGAYEQYF.

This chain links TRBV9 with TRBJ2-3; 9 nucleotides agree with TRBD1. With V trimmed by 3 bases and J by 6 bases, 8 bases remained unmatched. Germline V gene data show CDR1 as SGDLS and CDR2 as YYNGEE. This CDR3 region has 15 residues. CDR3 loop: CASSAHGTGTDTQYF. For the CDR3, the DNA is TGTGCCAGCAGCGCCCACGGGACAGGGACTGATACGCAGTATTTT.